One sample yielded the 14 T cell receptor beta chains listed below, sequenced in a study of radiation and T cells in renal cell carcinoma. Clones were read by immunoSEQ multiplex PCR, and TCRdb kept only the in-frame ones, dropping some. The sample contains about 130,000 clones, approximately 85% of which appear only once. Time point of the sample: blood 2 weeks post-SBRT. Treatment noted: 15 Gy SBRT to primary tumor, nephrectomy 4 weeks later. This specimen consisted of blood, obtained from a patient whose treatment included radiotherapy and nephrectomy. The receptors were gathered from a man aged 50 or older with renal cell carcinoma.

V and J are TRBV7-2 and TRBJ1-3; D is unresolved. The V gene's germline CDR1 is SGHTA and CDR2 FQGNSA. The V end was cut by 5 bases, the J end by 4 bases, with 18 bases between. The CDR3 is made up of 16 amino acids. Written as DNA, the CDR3 is TGTGCCAGCAGCCCAAGCGGTGGAGGGAGAGGAAACACCATATATTTT. Translation: CASSPSGGGRGNTIYF.

This clone was counted a single time. The chain employs TRBV7-9 and TRBJ2-7; TRBD2 aligns across 8 bases. Germline assignment: CDR1 SEHNR and CDR2 FQNEAQ (reference sequence). The CDR3 length is 15 residues. V lost 5 bases, J lost 0 bases, and 6 bases stayed unmatched. CDR3 coding DNA: TGTGCCAGCAGCACGAACAGCGGGAGCTCCTACGAGCAGTACTTC. It yields the protein CASSTNSGSSYEQYF.

This chain joins TRBV6-6 and TRBJ1-5; D uncertain. Germline values: CDR1 MNHNY, CDR2 SVGAGI (reference sequence). The V end lost 8 bases, the J end lost 3 bases, and 14 bases lay between the germline ends. This CDR3 comprises 14 residues. This CDR3 reads CASSPIWNNQPQHF. The CDR3 nucleotides are TGTGCCAGCTCCCCCATCTGGAACAATCAGCCCCAGCATTTT.

In this sample, this clone turned up once. This chain joins TRBV27 and TRBJ1-1, with D unresolved. The CDR3 consists of 13 residues. Germline lookup yields CDR1 MNHEY and CDR2 SMNVEV (reference sequence). V was clipped by 2 bases and J by 2 bases, with 6 bases between them. Here the CDR3 reads CASSLQPNTEAFF. The CDR3 nucleotides read TGTGCCAGCAGTTTACAGCCAAACACTGAAGCTTTCTTT.

V and J are TRBV19 and TRBJ2-2; D is uncertain. V shed 0 bases and J shed 9 bases, with 11 bases lying between them. This CDR3 is 14 amino acids long. Germline lookup yields CDR1 LNHDA and CDR2 SQIVND (reference sequence). CDR3 loop: CASSIDGVGRELFF. Written as DNA, the CDR3 is TGTGCCAGTAGTATAGATGGGGTGGGAAGGGAGCTGTTTTTT.

The chain uses TRBV27 and TRBJ1-2; D might be TRBD1 (6 bases). Germline CDR1 and CDR2: MNHEY and SMNVEV (reference sequence). Trimming took off 5 bases at V and 4 bases at J, with 11 bases between the two ends. The CDR3 has 13 amino acids. Here the CDR3 DNA reads TGTGCCAGCAGTCAAACAGGGTCCTATGGCTACACCTTC. Protein sequence: CASSQTGSYGYTF.

This chain connects TRBV5-1 to TRBJ2-1, with 8 nucleotides matching TRBD2. Germline CDR1 SGHRS, CDR2 YFSETQ. The CDR3 runs 17 residues. With 3 bases clipped from V and 7 bases from J, the junction kept 15 bases outside the gene matches. The CDR3 DNA follows: TGCGCCAGCAGCTCCGGGGAGGGCCTAGCGGGTTTAAATGAGCAGTTCTTC. Amino acids: CASSSGEGLAGLNEQFF.

This clone was counted between two and nine times. The gene calls are TRBV5-5 and TRBJ1-5; no firm D call. Germline V CDR1 and CDR2: SGHKS, YYEKEE (reference sequence). The CDR3 sequence is 15 residues long. The V gene lost 1 base and the J gene lost 4 bases, with 12 bases spanning the gap. CDR3 sequence: CASSLWRTHNQPQHF. The CDR3 coding sequence is TGTGCCAGCAGCTTGTGGCGGACCCATAATCAGCCCCAGCATTTT.

V and J are TRBV18 and TRBJ1-2; 7 bases line up with TRBD1. This CDR3 is built from 14 residues. From germline, CDR1 is KGHSH and CDR2 LQKENI. The junction had 5 bases not matched to a gene; V was cut back by 3 bases and J by 4 bases. The CDR3 protein is CASSPPGQSYGYTF. Here the CDR3 DNA reads TGTGCCAGCTCACCGCCGGGACAGAGCTATGGCTACACCTTC.

This CDR3 reads CASSSLLAGVGNEQFF. In DNA form, the CDR3 reads TGTGCCAGCAGTTCCCTCCTAGCGGGAGTAGGCAATGAGCAGTTCTTC. The J gene is TRBJ2-1, the V gene TRBV2, with 10 bases fitting TRBD2. The CDR3 is made up of 16 amino acids. Germline assignment: CDR1 SNHLY and CDR2 FYNNEI. The V segment lost 5 bases and the J segment 6 bases; nucleotides outside the gene matches: 10.

The chain employs TRBV2 and TRBJ2-5, with 10 bases that match TRBD2. Germline loops: CDR1 SNHLY, CDR2 FYNNEI. The V and J ends lost 9 bases and 5 bases, in that order; junction bases with no gene match: 18. The CDR3 length is 17 residues. The CDR3 sequence: CASLPGKAGGPWETQYF. CDR3 sequence (DNA): TGTGCCAGTCTTCCGGGGAAAGCGGGGGGGCCTTGGGAGACCCAGTACTTC. The whole variable domain, filled in from reference TRBV2 and TRBJ2-5, reads EPEVTQTPSHQVTQMGQEVILRCVPISNHLYFYWYRQILGQKVEFLVSFYNNEISEKSEIFDDQFSVERPDGSNFTLKIRSTKLEDSAMYFCASLPGKAGGPWETQYFGPGTRLLVL.

The chain combines TRBV19 with TRBJ1-5, with a weak D call TRBD1 (5 bases). The germline V gene has CDR1 LNHDA and CDR2 SQIVND (reference sequence). The germline V and J ends were trimmed by 8 bases and 0 bases, with 23 bases remaining between them. The CDR3 covers 18 residues. The CDR3 DNA reads as TGTGCCAGTGTCAGCAGGGCTGAAGATCACTATAGCAATCAGCCCCAGCATTTT. It translates to CASVSRAEDHYSNQPQHF.

This clone was recorded a few times. The rearrangement joins TRBV29-1 to TRBJ2-1; 8 bases line up with TRBD1. Germline V gene data show CDR1 as SQVTM and CDR2 as ANQGSEA. Germline trimming cut 5 bases from V and 14 bases from J; bases unmatched to any gene: 11. The CDR3 covers 12 residues. CDR3 sequence reads: CSVRPGGIREFF. DNA for the CDR3: TGCAGCGTTCGGCCAGGGGGCATCAGGGAGTTCTTC.

V and J are TRBV11-2 and TRBJ2-2; 11 bases agree with TRBD2. V shed 5 bases and J 6 bases; nucleotides not matched to a gene: 8. The CDR3 extends over 16 amino acids. From germline, CDR1 is SGHAT and CDR2 FQNNGV. In DNA form, the CDR3 reads TGTGCCAGCAGCATCGGACTAGCGGGCTCCTCCGGGGAGCTGTTTTTT. It encodes CASSIGLAGSSGELFF.